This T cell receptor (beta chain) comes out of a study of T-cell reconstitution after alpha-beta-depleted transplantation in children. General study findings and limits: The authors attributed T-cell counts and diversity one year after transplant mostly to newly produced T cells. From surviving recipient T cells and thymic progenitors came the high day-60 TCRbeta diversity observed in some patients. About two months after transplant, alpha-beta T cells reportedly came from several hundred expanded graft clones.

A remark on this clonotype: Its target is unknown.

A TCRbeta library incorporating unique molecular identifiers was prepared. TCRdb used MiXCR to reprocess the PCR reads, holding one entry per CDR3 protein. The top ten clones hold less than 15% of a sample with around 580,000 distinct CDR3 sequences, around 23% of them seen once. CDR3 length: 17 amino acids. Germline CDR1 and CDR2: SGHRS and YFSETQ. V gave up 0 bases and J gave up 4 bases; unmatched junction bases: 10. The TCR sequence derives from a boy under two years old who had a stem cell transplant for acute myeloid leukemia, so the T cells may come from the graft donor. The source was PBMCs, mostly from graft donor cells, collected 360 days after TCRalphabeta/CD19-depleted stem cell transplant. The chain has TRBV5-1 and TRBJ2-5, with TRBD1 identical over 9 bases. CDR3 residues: CASSLGTGAAVGETQYF. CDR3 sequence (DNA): TGCGCCAGCAGCTTGGGGACAGGGGCGGCCGTGGGAGAGACCCAGTACTTC. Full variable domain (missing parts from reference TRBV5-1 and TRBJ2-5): KAGVTQTPRYLIKTRGQQVTLSCSPISGHRSVSWYQQTPGQGLQFLFEYFSETQRNKGNFPGRFSGRQFSNSRSEMNVSTLELGDSALYLCASSLGTGAAVGETQYFGPGTRLLVL.